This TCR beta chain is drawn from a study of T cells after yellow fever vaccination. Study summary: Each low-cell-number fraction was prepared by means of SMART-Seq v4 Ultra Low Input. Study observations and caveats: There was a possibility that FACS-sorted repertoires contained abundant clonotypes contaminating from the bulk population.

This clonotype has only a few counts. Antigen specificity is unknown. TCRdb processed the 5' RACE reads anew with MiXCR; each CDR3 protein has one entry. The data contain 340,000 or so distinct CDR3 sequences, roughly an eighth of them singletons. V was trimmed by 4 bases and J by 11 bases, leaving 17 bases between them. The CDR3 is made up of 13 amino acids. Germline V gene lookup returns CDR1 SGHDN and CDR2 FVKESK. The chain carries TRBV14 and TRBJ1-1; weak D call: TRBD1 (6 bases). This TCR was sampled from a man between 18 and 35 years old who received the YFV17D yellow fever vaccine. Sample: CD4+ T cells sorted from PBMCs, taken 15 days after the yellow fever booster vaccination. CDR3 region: CASSRGGGEGAFF. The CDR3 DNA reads TGTGCCAGCAGCCGGGGAGGGGGAGAAGGGGCTTTCTTT.